These 27 T cell receptor beta chains originate from one sample sequenced in a study of CD8 T cells in ankylosing spondylitis. TCRdb ran MiXCR on the 5' RACE reads and lists one entry per CDR3 protein. The repertoire consists of 750,000 to 850,000 distinct CDR3 sequences, with approximately 12% occurring once and the leading ten covering about 0.49%. No antigens are known for them. Study-wide results and limits: Seemingly distinctive of ankylosing spondylitis blood was a TCR beta motif formed by eight highly homologous variants.

Input material: blood, either unsorted or a sorted T cell fraction (not recorded which). The receptor set was obtained from a male donor with ankylosing spondylitis.

There are many counts of this clonotype. V gene TRBV20-1 combines with J gene TRBJ2-3, with 8 nucleotides matching TRBD1. With 4 bases clipped from V and 10 bases from J, the junction kept 4 bases outside the gene matches. Germline CDR1 DFQATT, CDR2 SNEGSKA (reference sequence). The CDR3 extends over 11 amino acids. CDR3 residues: CSATDRGAQYF. As DNA, the CDR3 is TGCAGTGCTACAGACAGGGGAGCGCAGTATTTT.

V and J are TRBV20-1 and TRBJ2-7; the D gene is possibly TRBD2 (5 bases). The germline V gene has CDR1 DFQATT and CDR2 SNEGSKA (reference sequence). The CDR3 has 12 residues. V shed 3 bases and J shed 5 bases, with 11 bases lying between them. The CDR3 DNA is TGCAGTGCTAGCGGTGAGGGCGACGAGCAGTACTTC. This encodes CSASGEGDEQYF.

In this sample, this clonotype turned up many times. The chain has TRBV12-3 or TRBV12-4 and TRBJ1-5; D uncertain. The germline V and J ends were trimmed by 6 bases and 3 bases, with 12 bases remaining between them. This CDR3 has 14 amino acids. DNA for the CDR3: TGTGCCAGCAGCAGGACGGTGGTCAATCAGCCCCAGCATTTT. As protein: CASSRTVVNQPQHF.

This clonotype was observed a handful of times. This CDR3 is CASSLDDAAGGRETQYF. The CDR3 DNA is TGTGCCAGCAGCTTAGATGATGCAGCGGGGGGGCGAGAGACCCAGTACTTC. The chain carries TRBV11-2 and TRBJ2-5; 10 nucleotides align to TRBD2. CDR3 size: 17 residues. V lost 0 bases, J lost 4 bases, and 8 bases stayed unmatched. Germline V gene sequence: CDR1 SGHAT, CDR2 FQNNGV.

This clonotype was picked up a small number of times. V gene TRBV7-6 combines with J gene TRBJ2-7, with D unresolved. Looked up from germline, CDR1 is SGHVS and CDR2 is FNYEAQ. V dropped 4 bases and J dropped 5 bases, with 6 bases sitting between them. The CDR3 contains 11 residues. The CDR3 sequence: CASSSLNEQYF. In DNA form, the CDR3 reads TGTGCCAGCAGCTCTCTTAACGAGCAGTACTTC.

The chain employs TRBV20-1 and TRBJ2-3; 8 bases line up with TRBD2. Germline CDR1 is DFQATT and CDR2 is SNEGSKA (reference sequence). This CDR3 is 18 amino acids long. The junction had 11 bases not matched to a gene; V was cut back by 0 bases and J by 0 bases. The CDR3 bases are TGCAGTGCTAGAGATCCAAGCGGGAGAGATCATAGCACAGATACGCAGTATTTT. Translating it yields CSARDPSGRDHSTDTQYF.

This chain joins TRBV27 and TRBJ2-3; no reliable D call. V lost 7 bases and J 1 base, leaving 9 bases between the germline ends. The CDR3 length is 13 residues. Germline V gene lookup returns CDR1 MNHEY and CDR2 SMNVEV (reference sequence). CDR3 sequence: CASKREGTDTQYF. DNA for the CDR3: TGTGCCAGCAAACGAGAGGGCACAGATACGCAGTATTTT.

This clonotype has just a few counts. The genes are TRBV9 and TRBJ2-3; unclear D gene. Trimming took 0 bases from V and 6 from J, leaving 5 bases between them. CDR3 size: 12 residues. Germline CDR1 SGDLS, CDR2 YYNGEE. CDR3 sequence: CASSVASDTQYF. The CDR3 DNA reads TGTGCCAGCAGCGTAGCATCGGATACGCAGTATTTT.

This clonotype was seen a few times. This sequence joins TRBV20-1 and TRBJ1-1; a weak D match, TRBD1 (5 bases). V lost 0 bases and J 3 bases, leaving 14 bases between the germline ends. Germline V gives CDR1 DFQATT, CDR2 SNEGSKA (reference sequence). The length of the CDR3 is 15 residues. CDR3 in amino acids: CSARDSTGGDTEAFF. CDR3 nucleotide sequence: TGCAGTGCTAGAGACAGCACAGGCGGAGACACTGAAGCTTTCTTT.

The sample holds a few counts of this clonotype. The V gene is TRBV20-1, the J gene TRBJ2-5; D gene unclear. Germline V gene data show CDR1 as DFQATT and CDR2 as SNEGSKA (reference sequence). This CDR3 is built from 12 residues. V was clipped by 6 bases and J by 5 bases, with 13 bases between them. In DNA form, the CDR3 reads TGCAGTGCCAGGCCTTACGGGGAGACCCAGTACTTC. Encoded protein: CSARPYGETQYF.

Only a few counts were recorded for this clonotype. The rearrangement links TRBV13 to TRBJ2-7; D remains unclear. V shed 0 bases and J shed 7 bases, with 7 bases lying between them. The CDR3 extends over 12 amino acids. Per the germline V gene, CDR1 is PRHDT and CDR2 is FYEKMQ (reference sequence). The chain's CDR3 is CASSLGLREQYF. As DNA, the CDR3 is TGTGCCAGCAGCTTAGGCCTCCGAGAGCAGTACTTC.

The genes are TRBV10-3 and TRBJ1-1; TRBD1 is a possible D gene (6 bases). Trimming removed 6 bases from V and 1 base from J, with 9 bases in between. Germline CDR1 is ENHRY and CDR2 is SYGVKD. This CDR3 has 13 amino acids. The CDR3 loop is CAIRQTGNTEAFF. The CDR3 region has the DNA TGTGCCATCAGGCAGACAGGGAACACTGAAGCTTTCTTT.

V is TRBV4-3 and J is TRBJ1-1, with 10 bases that match TRBD1. The CDR3 length is 14 residues. Germline trimming cut 8 bases from V and 5 bases from J; bases unmatched to any gene: 8. Germline loops: CDR1 LGHNA, CDR2 YSLEER. CDR3 DNA sequence: TGCGCCAGCGGTTATTGGACAGGGGGGACTGAAGCTTTCTTT. Protein sequence: CASGYWTGGTEAFF.

The chain is built from TRBV20-1 and TRBJ1-5; D call uncertain. This CDR3 comprises 15 residues. Trimming took off 3 bases at V and 3 bases at J, with 15 bases between the two ends. Germline values: CDR1 DFQATT, CDR2 SNEGSKA (reference sequence). The CDR3 DNA follows: TGCAGTGCTAGCTATTCGACGGGAAACAATCAGCCCCAGCATTTT. This codes for CSASYSTGNNQPQHF.

V and J are TRBV6-2 or TRBV6-3 and TRBJ1-5; no reliable D call. Germline V gives CDR1 MNHEY, CDR2 SVGEGT. V was cut by 2 bases and J by 5 bases, with 7 bases left in between. The CDR3 has 13 residues. CDR3 in amino acids: CASSYARDQPQHF. The CDR3 nucleotides read TGTGCCAGCAGTTACGCACGTGATCAGCCCCAGCATTTT.

This clonotype was seen a few times. This sequence joins TRBV20-1 and TRBJ2-4; D unclear. The CDR3 length is 16 residues. Trimming left V 6 bases short and J 0 bases short, with 18 bases between. Germline CDR1 reads DFQATT; CDR2 reads SNEGSKA (reference sequence). CDR3 sequence (DNA): TGCAGTGCCCCCGCCAGAGCCGCCCTAGCCAAAAACATTCAGTACTTC. Protein product: CSAPARAALAKNIQYF.

This rearrangement joins TRBV6-1 to TRBJ1-1; D is uncertain. V shed 7 bases and J shed 6 bases, with 18 bases lying between them. Germline-derived CDR1 and CDR2 are MNHNS and SASEGT. This CDR3 region has 14 residues. CDR3 nucleotides: TGTGCCAGCACCCCTGCTAAGTTGACTCCTGAAGCTTTCTTT. Its translation: CASTPAKLTPEAFF.

This chain uses TRBV3-1 with TRBJ1-1; no clear D gene. Germline values: CDR1 LGHDT, CDR2 YNNKEL (reference sequence). The ends were cut back, 4 bases at V and 1 base at J, with 10 bases in the middle. This CDR3 has 14 amino acids. CDR3 DNA sequence: TGTGCCAGCAGCCTATCTCACACGAACACTGAAGCTTTCTTT. Its protein is CASSLSHTNTEAFF.

The V call is TRBV6-2 or TRBV6-3, the J call TRBJ2-7, with TRBD2 identical over 8 bases. Germline V CDR1 and CDR2: MNHEY, SVGEGT. Trimming at V came to 0 bases and at J to 3 bases, leaving 19 bases not matched to a gene. The CDR3 is 20 residues long. The CDR3 DNA sequence: TGTGCCAGCAGTTACTCGTTCAGCGGGAGTAGAGGGTGGGGGAACTACGAGCAGTACTTC. Translating it yields CASSYSFSGSRGWGNYEQYF.

The chain joins TRBV20-1 to TRBJ2-5; D remains ambiguous. The CDR3 extends over 14 amino acids. Per the germline V gene, CDR1 is DFQATT and CDR2 is SNEGSKA (reference sequence). V gave up 3 bases and J gave up 7 bases, with 18 bases separating them. CDR3 DNA sequence: TGCAGTGCTAGGGAAAGCGTTAAGTTATGGACCCAGTACTTC. Protein: CSARESVKLWTQYF.

CDR3 in DNA: TGTGCCAGCAGTTACTCGAAGATCGGACGGGCAAACGAGGCCAACGTCCTGACTTTC. Encoded protein: CASSYSKIGRANEANVLTF. The chain carries TRBV6-5 and TRBJ2-6; D is undetermined. The CDR3 spans 19 residues. V shed 0 bases and J shed 6 bases, with 21 bases lying between them. From germline, CDR1 is MNHEY and CDR2 SVGAGI.

The chain links TRBV6-1 to TRBJ2-5; D possibly corresponds to TRBD2 (5 bases). The CDR3 length is 14 residues. V was clipped by 5 bases and J by 6 bases, with 16 bases between them. In germline, CDR1 is MNHNS, CDR2 SASEGT. This chain's CDR3 is CASSPDTRLKTQYF. The CDR3 DNA reads as TGTGCCAGCAGTCCTGACACTAGGTTGAAGACCCAGTACTTC.

This clonotype has ten or more counts. J is TRBJ2-7 and V is TRBV29-1; 7 bases map to TRBD1. V lost 7 bases to trimming and J lost 2 bases; unmatched junction nucleotides: 8. The CDR3 has 13 amino acids. Germline V lookup: CDR1 SQVTM, CDR2 ANQGSEA. The CDR3 DNA reads as TGCAGCGCTGCCCTGACAGGGACCTACGAGCAGTACTTC. The encoded protein is CSAALTGTYEQYF.

V usage is TRBV7-2 and J usage is TRBJ2-2; D unclear. The CDR3 contains 13 residues. V lost 2 bases and J lost 9, with 10 bases in between. Germline-derived CDR1 and CDR2 are SGHTA and FQGNSA. The CDR3 DNA sequence: TGTGCCAGCAGCTTACACTTGTTCAGGGAGCTGTTTTTT. Translated: CASSLHLFRELFF. Filled out from reference TRBV7-2 and TRBJ2-2, the complete variable domain reads GAGVSQSPSNKVTEKGKDVELRCDPISGHTALYWYRQSLGQGLEFLIYFQGNSAPDKSGLPSDRFSAERTGGSVSTLTIQRTQQEDSAVYLCASSLHLFRELFFGEGSRLTVL.

In this sample, this clonotype turned up a few times. The gene calls are TRBV20-1 and TRBJ2-3, with 15 bases fitting TRBD2. The ends lost 6 bases at V and 2 bases at J; junction bases unmatched: 3. The CDR3 runs to 15 residues. The germline V gene encodes CDR1 DFQATT and CDR2 SNEGSKA (reference sequence). DNA for the CDR3: TGCAGTGCGTGGACTAGCGGGAGGGTCACAGATACGCAGTATTTT. Translating gives CSAWTSGRVTDTQYF.

CDR3 nucleotides: TGCAGTGCCCCTTTCTACTCTGAAGCTTTCTTT. Translated: CSAPFYSEAFF. This rearrangement joins TRBV20-1 to TRBJ1-1; D ambiguous. The CDR3 totals 11 residues. CDR1 and CDR2 from the germline V gene are DFQATT and SNEGSKA (reference sequence). The V end lost 6 bases, the J end lost 6 bases, and 11 bases lay between the germline ends.

The sample holds many counts of this clonotype. The rearrangement links TRBV20-1 to TRBJ1-6; possibly TRBD1 for D (6 bases). Germline lookup yields CDR1 DFQATT and CDR2 SNEGSKA (reference sequence). V shed 6 bases and J shed 6 bases, with 15 bases lying between them. CDR3 length: 14 amino acids. CDR3: CSAMNTGLNSPLHF. The DNA of the CDR3 is TGCAGTGCCATGAATACAGGGCTTAATTCACCCCTCCACTTT.